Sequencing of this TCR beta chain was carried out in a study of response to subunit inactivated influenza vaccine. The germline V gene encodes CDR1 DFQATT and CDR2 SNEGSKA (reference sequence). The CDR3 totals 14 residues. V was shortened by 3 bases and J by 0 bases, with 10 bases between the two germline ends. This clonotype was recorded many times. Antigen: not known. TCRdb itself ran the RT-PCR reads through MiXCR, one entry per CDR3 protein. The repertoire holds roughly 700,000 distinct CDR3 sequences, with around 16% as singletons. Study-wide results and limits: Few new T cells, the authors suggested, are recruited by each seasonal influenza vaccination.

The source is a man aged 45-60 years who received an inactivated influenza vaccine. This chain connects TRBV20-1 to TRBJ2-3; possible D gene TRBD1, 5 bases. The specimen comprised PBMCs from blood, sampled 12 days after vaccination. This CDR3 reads CSARDTRSTDTQYF. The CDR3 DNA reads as TGCAGTGCTAGGGACACCCGAAGCACAGATACGCAGTATTTT.